The 25 T cell receptor beta chains below come from one sample, sequenced in a study of blood T cell repertoires in COVID-19. Profiling relied on immunoSEQ multiplex PCR, and the TCRdb table lists in-frame clones only, not all of them. The sample lists 150,000 to 200,000 clones; around 90% were seen once. Material: peripheral blood. Receptors were obtained from a man aged 40-50 years with active or convalescent COVID-19.

This clone appeared a single time. The chain uses TRBV20-1 and TRBJ2-5; no definite D call. Per germline, CDR1 DFQATT and CDR2 SNEGSKA (reference sequence). The length of the CDR3 is 11 residues. Trimming removed 7 bases from V and 1 base from J, with 7 bases in between. Here the CDR3 reads CSVPVQETQYF. CDR3 in DNA: TGCAGTGTGCCAGTCCAAGAGACCCAGTACTTC.

The chain is built from TRBV15 and TRBJ2-5; 8 bases agree with TRBD2. V lost 4 bases, J lost 4 bases, and 2 bases stayed unmatched. The V gene's germline CDR1 is LNHNV and CDR2 YYDKDF (reference sequence). This CDR3 is 13 amino acids long. The CDR3 nucleotides read TGTGCCACCAGCATAGCGGGGCGAGAGACCCAGTACTTC. Protein: CATSIAGRETQYF. The full variable domain, in which reference TRBV15 and TRBJ2-5 provide the parts outside the CDR3, is DAMVIQNPRYQVTQFGKPVTLSCSQTLNHNVMYWYQQKSSQAPKLLFHYYDKDFNNEADTPDNFQSRRPNTSFCFLDIRSPGLGDTAMYLCATSIAGRETQYFGPGTRLLVL.

A remark on this clone: At the DNA level, this CDR3 is encoded by other sequences in the same sample as well. CDR3 region: CASSPVGGYEQYF. The DNA of the CDR3 is TGTGCCAGCTCACCGGTCGGGGGTTACGAGCAGTACTTC. This chain joins TRBV18 and TRBJ2-7; tentatively, D is TRBD2 (6 bases). This CDR3 is built from 13 residues. V was clipped by 3 bases and J by 4 bases, with 10 bases between them. Germline CDR1 reads KGHSH; CDR2 reads LQKENI.

The chain joins TRBV10-3 to TRBJ2-7, with a possible D match to TRBD1 (5 bases). Germline lookup yields CDR1 ENHRY and CDR2 SYGVKD. This CDR3 region has 12 residues. With 6 bases removed from V and 2 bases from J, the gap between germline ends came to 8 bases. The CDR3 is CAIRQDTYEQYF. The CDR3 DNA follows: TGTGCCATCAGACAGGATACCTACGAGCAGTACTTC.

The chain links TRBV2 to TRBJ1-5; D is possibly TRBD1 (6 bases). The V gene lost 6 bases and the J gene lost 6 bases, with 18 bases spanning the gap. Germline lookup yields CDR1 SNHLY and CDR2 FYNNEI. The CDR3 contains 15 residues. In DNA form, the CDR3 reads TGTGCCAGCAGCGACCGAGAGGGGGGGCGTCAGCCCCAGCATTTT. The encoded protein is CASSDREGGRQPQHF.

This chain links TRBV5-5 with TRBJ2-7, with a tentative D call TRBD1 (6 bases). Germline V gene lookup returns CDR1 SGHKS and CDR2 YYEKEE (reference sequence). V gave up 2 bases and J gave up 3 bases, with 9 bases separating them. This CDR3 has 13 amino acids. CDR3 sequence (DNA): TGTGCCAGCAGCTTATCACAGGGCTACGAGCAGTACTTC. It specifies CASSLSQGYEQYF. Drawing the rest from reference TRBV5-5 and TRBJ2-7, the complete variable domain is DAGVTQSPTHLIKTRGQQVTLRCSPISGHKSVSWYQQVLGQGPQFIFQYYEKEERGRGNFPDRFSARQFPNYSSELNVNALLLGDSALYLCASSLSQGYEQYFGPGTRLTVT.

The chain uses TRBV4-2 and TRBJ2-7, with 8 bases lining up with TRBD2. Losses at the gene ends were 0 bases for V and 3 bases for J; bases not matched to a gene: 7. CDR1 and CDR2 from the germline V gene are LGHNA and YNFKEQ. There are 16 residues in the CDR3. The CDR3 DNA reads as TGTGCCAGCAGCCAAGATTGGTCAAGCGGGGGCTACGAGCAGTACTTC. Its protein is CASSQDWSSGGYEQYF.

The V call is TRBV19, the J call TRBJ1-3, with 7 bases aligning to TRBD1. Trimming took 8 bases from V and 1 from J; bases not matched to a gene: 5. The CDR3 consists of 14 residues. The V gene's germline CDR1 is LNHDA and CDR2 SQIVND (reference sequence). CDR3: CASGLQGSGNTIYF. The DNA for the CDR3 is TGTGCCAGTGGCTTACAGGGGTCTGGAAACACCATATATTTT.

The sample holds a few counts of this clone. The V call is TRBV5-8, the J call TRBJ2-3, with 8 bases aligning to TRBD1. Unmatched junction bases numbered 10, after V lost 4 bases and J lost 6 bases. Germline lookup yields CDR1 SGHTS and CDR2 YDEGEE. The CDR3 consists of 15 residues. CDR3 sequence reads: CASSTRTGRMDTQYF. The DNA of the CDR3 is TGTGCCAGCAGCACAAGGACAGGGAGGATGGATACGCAGTATTTT. Together with reference TRBV5-8 and TRBJ2-3, the CDR3 gives the full variable domain: EAGVTQSPTHLIKTRGQQATLRCSPISGHTSVYWYQQALGLGLQFLLWYDEGEERNRGNFPPRFSGRQFPNYSSELNVNALELEDSALYLCASSTRTGRMDTQYFGPGTRLTVL.

The chain recombines TRBV24-1 with TRBJ2-5, with 8 bases lining up with TRBD2. This CDR3 comprises 18 residues. J lost 4 bases, V lost 5 bases, and 17 bases had no gene match. Germline V lookup: CDR1 KGHDR, CDR2 SFDVKD. This chain's CDR3 is CATSVPSPRGGLGETQYF. The CDR3 DNA is TGTGCCACCAGTGTCCCCTCCCCCCGGGGGGGCCTTGGAGAGACCCAGTACTTC.

As to this clone: This sample also contains other DNA sequences that code for the same CDR3. This chain joins TRBV15 and TRBJ2-7, with TRBD1 identical over 8 bases. The trim removed 0 bases at V and 3 bases at J, leaving 1 base unmatched. Germline V gene sequence: CDR1 LNHNV, CDR2 YYDKDF (reference sequence). The CDR3 is 14 amino acids. The CDR3 region is CATSREQGDYEQYF. Here the CDR3 DNA reads TGTGCCACCAGCAGAGAACAGGGGGACTACGAGCAGTACTTC.

The CDR3 here is CASSLRLAGDTGELFF. The DNA for the CDR3 is TGTGCCAGCAGCTTAAGACTAGCGGGGGACACCGGGGAGCTGTTTTTT. The chain is built from TRBV7-9 and TRBJ2-2, with 12 bases that match TRBD2. CDR3 length equals 16 residues. V shed 2 bases and J 3 bases; nucleotides not matched to a gene: 1. Germline assignment: CDR1 SEHNR and CDR2 FQNEAQ (reference sequence).

The chain is built from TRBV30 and TRBJ2-7; D ambiguous. Germline loops: CDR1 GTSNPN, CDR2 SVGIG (reference sequence). This CDR3 is 12 amino acids long. Trimming removed 5 bases at V and 0 bases at J, with 8 bases between. The CDR3 here is CAWDFSSYEQYF. The CDR3 nucleotides read TGTGCCTGGGACTTCTCCTCCTACGAGCAGTACTTC.

The V gene is TRBV6-6, the J gene TRBJ1-3; D is unclear. Germline V gene data show CDR1 as MNHNY and CDR2 as SVGAGI (reference sequence). V was clipped by 6 bases and J by 4 bases, with 10 bases between them. This CDR3 spans 13 amino acids. Written as DNA, the CDR3 is TGTGCCAGCAGCTCCGCAGTGGGAAACACCATATATTTT. It encodes CASSSAVGNTIYF.

The chain joins TRBV6-2 or TRBV6-3 to TRBJ2-1, with 9 bases matching TRBD2. CDR1 is MNHEY and CDR2 is SVGEGT in the germline V gene. After removal of 6 bases from V and 6 bases from J, the junction contained 9 bases not matched to a gene. This CDR3 is 15 amino acids long. CDR3 sequence (DNA): TGTGCCAGCAGCGACCCGGGGGGACTAGCCAATGAGCAGTTCTTC. It encodes CASSDPGGLANEQFF.

The genes are TRBV6-5 and TRBJ1-3, with a tentative D call TRBD1 (6 bases). Per germline, CDR1 MNHEY and CDR2 SVGAGI. Between the trimmed V and J ends, which lost 2 bases and 2 bases, there was a span of 10 bases. The CDR3 is 15 amino acids. CDR3 protein: CASSYKAGAGNTIYF. For the CDR3, the DNA is TGTGCCAGCAGTTACAAGGCAGGGGCTGGAAACACCATATATTTT.

The chain links TRBV19 to TRBJ2-2; D gene unclear. The V gene lost 3 bases and the J gene lost 5 bases, with 13 bases spanning the gap. CDR1 and CDR2 from the germline V gene are LNHDA and SQIVND (reference sequence). This CDR3 has 15 amino acids. DNA for the CDR3: TGTGCCAGTAGTATTAGCCAGTTGCGGACCGGGGAGCTGTTTTTT. Protein: CASSISQLRTGELFF.

The rearrangement uses TRBV29-1 and TRBJ2-7, with no clear D. This CDR3 comprises 15 residues. CDR1 SQVTM and CDR2 ANQGSEA come from the germline V gene. Deletions cut 0 bases from V and 2 bases from J, with 14 bases between. CDR3 sequence: CSVEDFETQPYEQYF. The CDR3 DNA sequence: TGCAGCGTTGAAGATTTCGAGACACAACCCTACGAGCAGTACTTC.

The chain employs TRBV11-1 and TRBJ1-1; perhaps TRBD1 as D (5 bases). Germline CDR1 SGHAT, CDR2 FQDESV (reference sequence). V was trimmed by 5 bases and J by 11 bases, leaving 18 bases between them. CDR3 length: 13 amino acids. The CDR3 sequence is CASSNRAQERAFF. CDR3 nucleotide sequence: TGTGCCAGCAGCAACCGGGCACAGGAAAGGGCTTTCTTT.

V and J are TRBV5-1 and TRBJ2-7, with D possibly TRBD2 on 6 matching bases. Deletions cut 0 bases from V and 3 bases from J, with 13 bases between. There are 15 residues in the CDR3. CDR1 is SGHRS and CDR2 is YFSETQ in the germline V gene. CDR3: CASSLAGLGGYEQYF. DNA for the CDR3: TGCGCCAGCAGCTTGGCGGGACTGGGGGGCTACGAGCAGTACTTC.

This rearrangement joins TRBV11-2 to TRBJ2-3; a possible D gene is TRBD2 (5 bases). Trimming pared 2 bases from V and 3 bases from J, leaving 9 bases between. CDR3 length: 14 amino acids. Germline V gives CDR1 SGHAT, CDR2 FQNNGV. CDR3 sequence: CASSLSGKTDTQYF. In DNA, the CDR3 is TGTGCCAGCAGCTTATCGGGAAAGACAGATACGCAGTATTTT. Full variable domain (rest looked up from reference TRBV11-2 and TRBJ2-3): EAGVAQSPRYKIIEKRQSVAFWCNPISGHATLYWYQQILGQGPKLLIQFQNNGVVDDSQLPKDRFSAERLKGVDSTLKIQPAKLEDSAVYLCASSLSGKTDTQYFGPGTRLTVL.

This sequence joins TRBV2 and TRBJ2-2, with D perhaps TRBD1 (5 bases). The CDR3 sequence is 16 residues long. Between the trimmed V and J ends, which lost 0 bases and 0 bases, there was a span of 8 bases. Germline assignment: CDR1 SNHLY and CDR2 FYNNEI. CDR3 in amino acids: CASSEAFRANTGELFF. The DNA for the CDR3 is TGTGCCAGCAGTGAAGCGTTCAGGGCGAACACCGGGGAGCTGTTTTTT. Full variable domain (missing parts from reference TRBV2 and TRBJ2-2): EPEVTQTPSHQVTQMGQEVILRCVPISNHLYFYWYRQILGQKVEFLVSFYNNEISEKSEIFDDQFSVERPDGSNFTLKIRSTKLEDSAMYFCASSEAFRANTGELFFGEGSRLTVL.

This chain uses TRBV3-1 (or the pseudogene TRBV3-2) with TRBJ2-1, with D perhaps matching TRBD2 (6 bases). Germline V gene data show CDR1 as LGHDT and CDR2 as YNNKEL (reference sequence). V was clipped by 4 bases and J by 0 bases, with 10 bases between them. This CDR3 has 15 residues. The chain's CDR3 is CASSPQRASYNEQFF. The CDR3 coding sequence is TGTGCCAGCAGCCCTCAGCGGGCCTCCTACAATGAGCAGTTCTTC.

V gene TRBV2 combines with J gene TRBJ1-1, with D perhaps TRBD1 (5 bases). The CDR3 is made up of 13 amino acids. Germline V CDR1 and CDR2: SNHLY, FYNNEI. The V gene lost 0 bases and the J gene lost 9 bases, with 11 bases spanning the gap. CDR3 in amino acids: CASSEARQQKAFF. CDR3 nucleotides: TGTGCCAGCAGTGAAGCGAGACAGCAAAAAGCTTTCTTT.

The chain couples TRBV24-1 to TRBJ1-2; D is ambiguous. Between the trimmed V and J ends, which lost 3 bases and 9 bases, there was a span of 7 bases. CDR1 and CDR2 (germline): KGHDR, SFDVKD. There are 11 residues in the CDR3. The CDR3 region is CATSDMESYTF. CDR3 DNA: TGTGCCACCAGTGATATGGAGAGCTACACCTTC.